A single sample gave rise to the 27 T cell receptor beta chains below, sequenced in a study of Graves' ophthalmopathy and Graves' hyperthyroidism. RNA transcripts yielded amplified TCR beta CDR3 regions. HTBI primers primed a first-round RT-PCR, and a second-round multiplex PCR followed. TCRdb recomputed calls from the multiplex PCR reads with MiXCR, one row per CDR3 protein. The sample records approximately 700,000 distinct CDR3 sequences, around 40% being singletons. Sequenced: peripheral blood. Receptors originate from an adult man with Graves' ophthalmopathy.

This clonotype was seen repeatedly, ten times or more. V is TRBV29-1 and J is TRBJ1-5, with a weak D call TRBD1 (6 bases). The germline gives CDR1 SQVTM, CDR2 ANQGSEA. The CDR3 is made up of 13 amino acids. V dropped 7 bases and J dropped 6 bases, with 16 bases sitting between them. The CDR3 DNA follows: TGCAGCGCCTCCACAGGGAATCGTCAGCCCCAGCATTTT. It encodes CSASTGNRQPQHF.

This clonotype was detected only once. CDR3 loop: CASSEGQGGTNEKLFF. CDR3 bases: TGTGCCAGCAGCGAGGGACAGGGGGGAACTAATGAAAAACTGTTTTTT. The chain is built from TRBV9 and TRBJ1-4; 11 bases are a match to TRBD1. Trimming at V came to 3 bases and at J to 1 base, leaving 2 bases not matched to a gene. The CDR3 extends over 16 amino acids. The germline V gene encodes CDR1 SGDLS and CDR2 YYNGEE.

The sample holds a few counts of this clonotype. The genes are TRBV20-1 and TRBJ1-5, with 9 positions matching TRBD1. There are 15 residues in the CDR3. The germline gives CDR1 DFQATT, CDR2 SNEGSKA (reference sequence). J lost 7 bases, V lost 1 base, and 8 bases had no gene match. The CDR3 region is CSARGGQGSSQPQHF. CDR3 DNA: TGCAGTGCTAGAGGGGGACAGGGTTCAAGCCAGCCCCAGCATTTT.

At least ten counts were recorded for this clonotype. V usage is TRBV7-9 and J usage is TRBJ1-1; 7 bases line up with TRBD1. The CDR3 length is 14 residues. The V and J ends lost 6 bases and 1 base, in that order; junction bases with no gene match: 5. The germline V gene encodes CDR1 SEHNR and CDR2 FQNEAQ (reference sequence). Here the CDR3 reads CASRLQGTNTEAFF. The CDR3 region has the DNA TGTGCCAGCAGGCTACAGGGGACGAACACTGAAGCTTTCTTT.

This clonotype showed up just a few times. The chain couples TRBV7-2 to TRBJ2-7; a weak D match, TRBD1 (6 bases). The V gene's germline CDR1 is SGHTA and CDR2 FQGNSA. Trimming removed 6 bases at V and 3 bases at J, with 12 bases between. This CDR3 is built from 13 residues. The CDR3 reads CASSESGDYEQYF. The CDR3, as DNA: TGTGCCAGCAGTGAATCAGGGGACTACGAGCAGTACTTC.

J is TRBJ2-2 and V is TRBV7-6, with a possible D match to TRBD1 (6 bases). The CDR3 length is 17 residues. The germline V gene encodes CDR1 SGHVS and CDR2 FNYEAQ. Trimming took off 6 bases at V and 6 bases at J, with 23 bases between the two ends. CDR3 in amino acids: CASSPTGSGEFPGELFF. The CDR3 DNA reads TGTGCCAGCAGTCCAACCGGTTCAGGGGAATTCCCCGGGGAGCTGTTTTTT.

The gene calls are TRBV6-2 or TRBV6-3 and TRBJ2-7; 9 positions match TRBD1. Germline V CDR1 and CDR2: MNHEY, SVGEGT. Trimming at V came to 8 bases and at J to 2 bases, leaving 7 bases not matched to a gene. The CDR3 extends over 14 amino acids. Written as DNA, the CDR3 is TGTGCCAGCGGGACAGGGCGCCCCCCCTACGAGCAGTACTTC. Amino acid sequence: CASGTGRPPYEQYF.

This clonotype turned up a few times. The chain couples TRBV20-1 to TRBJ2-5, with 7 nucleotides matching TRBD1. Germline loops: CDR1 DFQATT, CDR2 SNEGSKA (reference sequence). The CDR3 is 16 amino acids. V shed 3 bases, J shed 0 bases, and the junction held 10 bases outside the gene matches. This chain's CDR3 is CSARWGTGQNQETQYF. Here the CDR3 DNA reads TGCAGTGCTAGGTGGGGGACGGGACAGAACCAAGAGACCCAGTACTTC.

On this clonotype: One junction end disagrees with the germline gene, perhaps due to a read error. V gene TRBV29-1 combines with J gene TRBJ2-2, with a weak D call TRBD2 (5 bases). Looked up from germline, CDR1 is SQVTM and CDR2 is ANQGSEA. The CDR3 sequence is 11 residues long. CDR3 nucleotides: TGCAGCGTAGAGAACACCGGGGAGCTGTCTTGG. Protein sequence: CSVENTGELSW.

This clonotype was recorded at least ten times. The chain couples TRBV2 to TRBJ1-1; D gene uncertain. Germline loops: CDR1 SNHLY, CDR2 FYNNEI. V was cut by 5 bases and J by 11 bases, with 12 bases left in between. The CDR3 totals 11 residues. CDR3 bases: TGTGCCAGCAGTAGAACCCTTAAGGCTTTCTTT. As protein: CASSRTLKAFF.

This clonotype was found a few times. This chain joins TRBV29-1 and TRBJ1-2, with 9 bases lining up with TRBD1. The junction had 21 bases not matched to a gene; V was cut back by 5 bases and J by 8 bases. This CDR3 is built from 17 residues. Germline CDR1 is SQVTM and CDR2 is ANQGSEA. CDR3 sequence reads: CSVSGSTTGGLSFGYTF. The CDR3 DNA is TGCAGCGTTTCCGGATCTACGACAGGGGGTCTTTCCTTCGGCTACACCTTC.

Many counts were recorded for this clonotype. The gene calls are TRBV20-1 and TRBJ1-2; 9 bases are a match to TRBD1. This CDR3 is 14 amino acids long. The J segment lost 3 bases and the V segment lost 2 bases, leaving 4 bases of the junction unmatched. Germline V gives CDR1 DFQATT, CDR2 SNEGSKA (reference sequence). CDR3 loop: CSARLQGAYYGYTF. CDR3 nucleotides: TGCAGTGCTAGATTACAGGGGGCTTACTATGGCTACACCTTC.

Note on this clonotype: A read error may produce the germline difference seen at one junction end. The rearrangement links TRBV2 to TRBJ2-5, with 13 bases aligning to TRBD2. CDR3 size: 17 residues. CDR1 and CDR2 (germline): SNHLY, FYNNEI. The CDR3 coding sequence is TGTGCCGGCAGGACGGCGAGACTAGCGGGGGGTATTGAGACCCAGTACTTC. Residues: CAGRTARLAGGIETQYF.

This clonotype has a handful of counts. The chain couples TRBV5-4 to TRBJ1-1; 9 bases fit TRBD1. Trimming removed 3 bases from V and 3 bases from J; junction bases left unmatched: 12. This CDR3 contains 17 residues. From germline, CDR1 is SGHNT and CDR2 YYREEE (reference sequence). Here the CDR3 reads CASSSGQGRLVDTEAFF. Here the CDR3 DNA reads TGTGCCAGCAGCTCGGGACAGGGAAGACTTGTGGACACTGAAGCTTTCTTT.

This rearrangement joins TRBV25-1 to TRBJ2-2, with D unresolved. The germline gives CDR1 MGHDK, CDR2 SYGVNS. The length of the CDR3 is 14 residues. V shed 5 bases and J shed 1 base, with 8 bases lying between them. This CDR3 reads CASSYVRNTGELFF. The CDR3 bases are TGTGCCAGCAGTTATGTAAGGAACACCGGGGAGCTGTTTTTT.

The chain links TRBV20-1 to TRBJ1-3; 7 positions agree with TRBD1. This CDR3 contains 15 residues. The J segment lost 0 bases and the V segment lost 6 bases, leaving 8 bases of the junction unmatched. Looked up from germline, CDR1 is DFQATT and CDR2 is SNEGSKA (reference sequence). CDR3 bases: TGCAGTGCCCGGACAGGACCTTTCTCTGGAAACACCATATATTTT. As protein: CSARTGPFSGNTIYF.

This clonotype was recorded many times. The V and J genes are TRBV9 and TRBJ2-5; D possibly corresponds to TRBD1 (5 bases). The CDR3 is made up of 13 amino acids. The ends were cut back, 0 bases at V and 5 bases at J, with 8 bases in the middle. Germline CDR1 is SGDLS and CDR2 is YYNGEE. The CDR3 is CASSVAGPETQYF. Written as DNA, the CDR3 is TGTGCCAGCAGCGTAGCAGGGCCGGAGACCCAGTACTTC. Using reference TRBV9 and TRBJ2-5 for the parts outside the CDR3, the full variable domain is DSGVTQTPKHLITATGQRVTLRCSPRSGDLSVYWYQQSLDQGLQFLIQYYNGEERAKGNILERFSAQQFPDLHSELNLSSLELGDSALYFCASSVAGPETQYFGPGTRLLVL.

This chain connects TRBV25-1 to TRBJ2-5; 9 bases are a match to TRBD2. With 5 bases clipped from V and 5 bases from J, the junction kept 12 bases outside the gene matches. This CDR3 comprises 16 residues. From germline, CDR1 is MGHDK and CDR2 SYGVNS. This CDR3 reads CASSQRGELAMETQYF. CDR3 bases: TGTGCCAGCAGTCAGCGGGGGGAACTAGCGATGGAGACCCAGTACTTC.

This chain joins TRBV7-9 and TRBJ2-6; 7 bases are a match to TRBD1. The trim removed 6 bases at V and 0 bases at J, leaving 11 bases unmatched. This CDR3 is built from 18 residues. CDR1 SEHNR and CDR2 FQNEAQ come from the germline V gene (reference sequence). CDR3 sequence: CASSPGQIYRSGANVLTF. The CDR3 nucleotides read TGTGCCAGCAGTCCGGGACAGATATACCGCTCTGGGGCCAACGTCCTGACTTTC.

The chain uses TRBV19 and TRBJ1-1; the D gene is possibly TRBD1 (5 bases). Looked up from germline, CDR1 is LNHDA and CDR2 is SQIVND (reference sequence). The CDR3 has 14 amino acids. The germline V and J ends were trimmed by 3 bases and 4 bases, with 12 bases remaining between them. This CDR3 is CASSIGGVGTEAFF. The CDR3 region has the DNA TGTGCCAGTAGTATTGGAGGGGTGGGCACTGAAGCTTTCTTT.

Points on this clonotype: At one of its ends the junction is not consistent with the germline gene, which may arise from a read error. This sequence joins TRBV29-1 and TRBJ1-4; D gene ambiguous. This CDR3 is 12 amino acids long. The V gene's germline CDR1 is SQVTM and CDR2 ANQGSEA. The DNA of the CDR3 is TGCAGCGCCGACAACGAAAATGAAAAACTGTTTTTC. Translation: CSADNENEKLFF.

In nucleotides, the CDR3 is TGCGCCAGCAGTGACCAACAGGGAGGCAATCAGCCCCAGCATTTT. It encodes CASSDQQGGNQPQHF. This chain connects TRBV10-2 to TRBJ1-5, with a weak D call TRBD1 (6 bases). This CDR3 has 15 amino acids. Germline loops: CDR1 WSHSY, CDR2 SAAADI. V shed 3 bases and J shed 2 bases, with 11 bases lying between them.

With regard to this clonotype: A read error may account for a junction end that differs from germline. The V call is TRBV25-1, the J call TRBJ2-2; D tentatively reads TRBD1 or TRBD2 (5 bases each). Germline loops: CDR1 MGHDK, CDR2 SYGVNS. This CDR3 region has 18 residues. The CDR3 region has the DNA TGTGCCACCAGTGATTCCGGGACGGTCCACGCGAACACCGGGGAGCTGTTTTTT. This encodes CATSDSGTVHANTGELFF.

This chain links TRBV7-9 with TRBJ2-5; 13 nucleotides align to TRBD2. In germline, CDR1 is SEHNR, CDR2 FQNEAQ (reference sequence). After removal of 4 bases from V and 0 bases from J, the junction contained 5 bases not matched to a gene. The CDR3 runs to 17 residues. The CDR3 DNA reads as TGTGCCAGCAGCTCGGGACTAGCGGGACTAGACCAAGAGACCCAGTACTTC. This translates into CASSSGLAGLDQETQYF. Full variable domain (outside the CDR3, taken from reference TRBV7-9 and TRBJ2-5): DTGVSQNPRHKITKRGQNVTFRCDPISEHNRLYWYRQTLGQGPEFLTYFQNEAQLEKSRLLSDRFSAERPKGSFSTLEIQRTEQGDSAMYLCASSSGLAGLDQETQYFGPGTRLLVL.

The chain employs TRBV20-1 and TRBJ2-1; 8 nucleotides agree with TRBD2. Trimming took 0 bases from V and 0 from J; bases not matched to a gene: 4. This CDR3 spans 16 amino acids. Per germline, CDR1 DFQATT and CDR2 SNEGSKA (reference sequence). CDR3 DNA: TGCAGTGCTAGAGATAGGGCGGGGGGCTCCTACAATGAGCAGTTCTTC. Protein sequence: CSARDRAGGSYNEQFF.

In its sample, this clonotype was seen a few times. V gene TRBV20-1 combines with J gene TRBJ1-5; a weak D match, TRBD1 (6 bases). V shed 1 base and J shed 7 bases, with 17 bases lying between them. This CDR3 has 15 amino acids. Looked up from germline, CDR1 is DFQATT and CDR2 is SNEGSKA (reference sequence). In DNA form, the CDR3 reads TGCAGTGCTAGAGCCCCGGGACATAAGGCCCAGCCCCAGCATTTT. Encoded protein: CSARAPGHKAQPQHF.

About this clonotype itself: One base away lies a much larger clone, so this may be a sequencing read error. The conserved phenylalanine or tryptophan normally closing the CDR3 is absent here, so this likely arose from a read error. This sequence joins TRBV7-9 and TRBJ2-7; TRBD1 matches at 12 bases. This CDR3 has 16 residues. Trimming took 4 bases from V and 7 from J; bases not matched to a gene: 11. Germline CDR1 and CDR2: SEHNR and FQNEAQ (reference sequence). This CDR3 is CASSSAPGQGAGEQYL. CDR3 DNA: TGTGCCAGCAGCTCCGCTCCGGGACAGGGGGCGGGGGAGCAGTACCTC.